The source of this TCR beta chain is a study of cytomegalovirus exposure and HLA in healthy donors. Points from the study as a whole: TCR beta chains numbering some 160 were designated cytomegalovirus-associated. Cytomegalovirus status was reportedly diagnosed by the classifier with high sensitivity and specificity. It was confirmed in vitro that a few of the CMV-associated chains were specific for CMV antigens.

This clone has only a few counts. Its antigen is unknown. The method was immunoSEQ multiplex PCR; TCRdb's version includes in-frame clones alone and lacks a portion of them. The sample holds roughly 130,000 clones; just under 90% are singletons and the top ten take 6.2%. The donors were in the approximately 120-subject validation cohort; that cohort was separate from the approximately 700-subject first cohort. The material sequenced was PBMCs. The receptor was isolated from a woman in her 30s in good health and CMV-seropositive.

The CDR3 spells CASSFNQGAGGNTIYF. The DNA for the CDR3 is TGTGCCAGCAGCTTTAATCAGGGGGCTGGAGGAAACACCATATATTTT. This chain links TRBV7-2 with TRBJ1-3, with 8 positions matching TRBD1. The germline V gene has CDR1 SGHTA and CDR2 FQGNSA. The CDR3 totals 16 residues. Trimming took 3 bases from V and 4 from J; bases not matched to a gene: 8.